The clone carrying this T cell receptor beta chain was detected only once. This sample is drawn from a study of technical replicates of blood from several donors. The germline V gene encodes CDR1 LNHNV and CDR2 YYDKDF (reference sequence). V was pared by 0 bases and J by 3 bases, with 5 bases between. The CDR3 runs to 13 residues. Sequencing used immunoSEQ multiplex PCR; TCRdb keeps in-frame clones, though not all of them. In the table there are 70,000 to 85,000 clones, approximately 90% of which are singletons. This chain joins TRBV15 and TRBJ1-2, with D possibly TRBD1 on 5 matching bases. This receptor was identified in a human donor in good health. The sample was T cells isolated from PBMCs. The CDR3 loop is CATSRDRDYGYTF. The CDR3 bases are TGTGCCACCAGCAGAGACAGGGACTATGGCTACACCTTC.